The sequence of this T cell receptor beta chain was determined in a study of cytomegalovirus exposure and HLA in healthy donors. General study findings and limits: The majority of CMV-associated TCR beta chains were reported as apparently HLA-restricted in a later analysis.

As to this clone: Its antigen is unknown.

CDR3 length: 15 amino acids. V shed 1 base and J shed 4 bases, with 10 bases lying between them. Germline CDR1 and CDR2: LNHNV and YYDKDF (reference sequence). The PCR had 60 Vbeta and 13 Jbeta primers. Sequencing was performed with immunoSEQ multiplex PCR; in TCRdb, only in-frame clones are kept and a portion is missing. The data show some 150,000 clones, around 82% seen once. This receptor was taken from a male donor in good health and CMV-seronegative. The chain joins TRBV15 to TRBJ2-2; maybe TRBD2 (6 bases). Material for sequencing was PBMCs. Here the CDR3 DNA reads TGTGCCACCAGCAGAGCGGGACTTGTCACCGGGGAGCTGTTTTTT. It translates to CATSRAGLVTGELFF.